This TCR beta chain is drawn from a study of shared clonotypes between healthy human individuals. Study-wide points: Naive subsets tended to show greater estimated richness than memory subsets.

Execution of the assay was at deep level. Some 30,000 T cell genomes, or around 180 ng DNA, went into the sorted-subset replicate PCRs. Assay used: immunoSEQ multiplex PCR; TCRdb lists only in-frame clones, some missing. The sample lists roughly 1,800,000 clones; roughly 95% were seen once. Positive CCR7 selection of CD45RO-negative cells yielded the naive CD8 cells, and terminally differentiated effector memory CD45RA+ cells were excluded. Germline values: CDR1 MDHEN, CDR2 SYDVKM. The CDR3 sequence is 14 residues long. Trimming removed 4 bases from V and 0 bases from J, with 7 bases in between. The count of this clone is one. Its matching antigen is unknown. The same CDR3 also results from other DNA sequences found in this sample.

Sequenced: naive CD8+ T cells sorted from blood. This sequence joins TRBV28 and TRBJ2-1; no definite D call. This TCR was recovered from a man aged 18 to 30 in good health. The CDR3 DNA is TGTGCCAGCAGTTCCGGCAGCTCCTACAATGAGCAGTTCTTC. Residues: CASSSGSSYNEQFF.